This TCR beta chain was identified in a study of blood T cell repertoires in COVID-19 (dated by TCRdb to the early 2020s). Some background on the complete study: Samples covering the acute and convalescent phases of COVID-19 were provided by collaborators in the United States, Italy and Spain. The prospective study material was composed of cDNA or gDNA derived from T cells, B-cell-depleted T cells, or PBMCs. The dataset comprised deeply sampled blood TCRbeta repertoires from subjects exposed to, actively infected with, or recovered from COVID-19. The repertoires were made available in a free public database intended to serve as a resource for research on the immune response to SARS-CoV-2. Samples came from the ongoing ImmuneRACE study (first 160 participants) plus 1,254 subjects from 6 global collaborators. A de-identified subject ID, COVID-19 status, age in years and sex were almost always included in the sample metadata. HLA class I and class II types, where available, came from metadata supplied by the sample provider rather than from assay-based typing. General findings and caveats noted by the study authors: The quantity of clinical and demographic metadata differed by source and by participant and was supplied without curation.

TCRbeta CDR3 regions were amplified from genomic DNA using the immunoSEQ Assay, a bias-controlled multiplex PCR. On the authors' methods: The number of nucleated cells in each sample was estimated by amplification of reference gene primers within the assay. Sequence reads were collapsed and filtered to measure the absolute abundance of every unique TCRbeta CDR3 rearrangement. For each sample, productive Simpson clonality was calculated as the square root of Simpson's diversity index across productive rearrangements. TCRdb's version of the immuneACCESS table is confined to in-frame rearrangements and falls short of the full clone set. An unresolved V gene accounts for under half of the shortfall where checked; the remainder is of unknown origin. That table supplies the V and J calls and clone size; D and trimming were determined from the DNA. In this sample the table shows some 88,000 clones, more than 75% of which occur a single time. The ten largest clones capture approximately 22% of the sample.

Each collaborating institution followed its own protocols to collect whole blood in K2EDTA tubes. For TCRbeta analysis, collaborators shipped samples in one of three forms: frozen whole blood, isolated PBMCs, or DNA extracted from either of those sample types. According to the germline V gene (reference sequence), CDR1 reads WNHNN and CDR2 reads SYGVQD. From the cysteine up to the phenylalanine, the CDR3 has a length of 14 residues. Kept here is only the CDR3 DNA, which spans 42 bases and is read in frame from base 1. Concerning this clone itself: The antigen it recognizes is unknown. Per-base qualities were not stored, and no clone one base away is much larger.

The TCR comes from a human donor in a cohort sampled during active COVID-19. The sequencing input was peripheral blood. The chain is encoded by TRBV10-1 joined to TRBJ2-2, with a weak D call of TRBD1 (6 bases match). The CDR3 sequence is CGCSQGPNTGELFF. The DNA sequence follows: TGCGGCTGCTCACAGGGACCGAACACCGGGGAGCTGTTTTTT.